The next 25 T cell receptor beta chains were all read from a single sample in a study of blood T cell repertoires in COVID-19. Method: immunoSEQ multiplex PCR; TCRdb's copy keeps in-frame clones and lacks some. The data contain over 250,000 clones, 86% of them singletons. The source material was peripheral blood. These TCRs come from an older woman with COVID-19, enrolled during active disease.

The J gene is TRBJ2-3, the V gene TRBV7-6, with D possibly being TRBD2 (7 bases). Germline loops: CDR1 SGHVS, CDR2 FNYEAQ. V dropped 4 bases and J dropped 9 bases, with 20 bases sitting between them. The CDR3 contains 15 residues. The CDR3 region is CASSSISGSTGTQYF. CDR3 sequence (DNA): TGTGCCAGCAGCTCCATTAGCGGGTCCACAGGGACGCAGTATTTT. The whole variable domain, remainder taken from reference TRBV7-6 and TRBJ2-3, is GAGVSQSPRYKVTKRGQDVALRCDPISGHVSLYWYRQALGQGPEFLTYFNYEAQQDKSGLPNDRFSAERPEGSISTLTIQRTEQRDSAMYRCASSSISGSTGTQYFGPGTRLTVL.

The chain uses TRBV4-1 and TRBJ2-5; a possible D gene is TRBD1 (5 bases). V dropped 1 base and J dropped 4 bases, with 7 bases sitting between them. CDR3 length: 13 amino acids. Germline lookup yields CDR1 MGHRA and CDR2 YSYEKL. In nucleotides, the CDR3 is TGCGCCAGCAGCCAAGTAGGGGTAGAGACCCAGTACTTC. It codes for CASSQVGVETQYF.

The V call is TRBV24-1, the J call TRBJ2-7; maybe TRBD1 (6 bases). CDR3 length equals 12 residues. CDR1 KGHDR and CDR2 SFDVKD come from the germline V gene. V shed 4 bases and J shed 7 bases, with 10 bases lying between them. CDR3: CATSDAGQEQYF. Written as DNA, the CDR3 is TGTGCCACCAGTGACGCCGGACAGGAGCAGTACTTC.

The V gene is TRBV5-8, the J gene TRBJ1-4; D remains unclear. Germline CDR1 and CDR2: SGHTS and YDEGEE. V dropped 4 bases and J dropped 0 bases, with 7 bases sitting between them. The CDR3 consists of 14 residues. The CDR3 sequence: CASSVTATNEKLFF. In DNA form, the CDR3 reads TGTGCCAGCAGCGTAACAGCAACTAATGAAAAACTGTTTTTT.

The chain has TRBV15 and TRBJ1-2; D gene unclear. Trimming removed 5 bases at V and 11 bases at J, with 9 bases between. This CDR3 comprises 10 residues. From germline, CDR1 is LNHNV and CDR2 YYDKDF (reference sequence). CDR3 sequence: CATSGLSYTF. In DNA form, the CDR3 reads TGTGCCACCAGCGGGCTTTCTTACACCTTC.

The chain employs TRBV4-3 and TRBJ1-1, with TRBD1 identical over 9 bases. The CDR3 consists of 19 residues. Germline values: CDR1 LGHNA, CDR2 YSLEER. V shed 2 bases and J 5 bases; nucleotides not matched to a gene: 18. CDR3 in amino acids: CASSQQLPGGTGRWTEAFF. DNA of the CDR3: TGCGCCAGCAGCCAACAACTCCCAGGCGGGACAGGGCGGTGGACTGAAGCTTTCTTT.

The gene calls are TRBV25-1 and TRBJ1-4; no definite D call. The CDR3 spans 15 residues. Trimming pared 5 bases from V and 0 bases from J, leaving 10 bases between. Germline lookup yields CDR1 MGHDK and CDR2 SYGVNS. The chain's CDR3 is CASSQYGATNEKLFF. In DNA form, the CDR3 reads TGTGCCAGCAGTCAGTACGGGGCAACTAATGAAAAACTGTTTTTT.

This clone has just one count. The chain employs TRBV27 and TRBJ2-7, with TRBD2 matching over 14 bases. The CDR3 has 14 residues. Trimming took 7 bases from V and 4 from J; bases not matched to a gene: 3. Germline-derived CDR1 and CDR2 are MNHEY and SMNVEV (reference sequence). The DNA of the CDR3 is TGTGCCAGCATTGGGACTAGCGGGGGTTACGAGCAGTACTTC. It codes for CASIGTSGGYEQYF.

The V call is TRBV19, the J call TRBJ1-3; 7 bases are a match to TRBD1. With 3 bases clipped from V and 2 bases from J, the junction kept 4 bases outside the gene matches. Germline V gene data show CDR1 as LNHDA and CDR2 as SQIVND (reference sequence). This CDR3 contains 15 residues. DNA for the CDR3: TGTGCCAGTAGTATTCGGACAGGACCTGGAAACACCATATATTTT. This sequence encodes CASSIRTGPGNTIYF. The full variable domain, with the rest looked up from reference TRBV19 and TRBJ1-3, is DGGITQSPKYLFRKEGQNVTLSCEQNLNHDAMYWYRQDPGQGLRLIYYSQIVNDFQKGDIAEGYSVSREKKESFPLTVTSAQKNPTAFYLCASSIRTGPGNTIYFGEGSWLTVV.

The chain couples TRBV29-1 to TRBJ1-1; the D gene is possibly TRBD1 (5 bases). From germline, CDR1 is SQVTM and CDR2 ANQGSEA. Trimming pared 2 bases from V and 5 bases from J, leaving 15 bases between. The CDR3 totals 14 residues. The CDR3 nucleotides read TGCAGCGTTGAATTAGGAGGGGTGGGAACTGAAGCTTTCTTT. Its protein product is CSVELGGVGTEAFF.

V and J are TRBV5-1 and TRBJ2-7; 8 bases map to TRBD1. The CDR3 runs 16 residues. J was trimmed by 2 bases and V by 0 bases; bases with no gene match: 7. Germline V gene lookup returns CDR1 SGHRS and CDR2 YFSETQ. CDR3 DNA: TGCGCCAGCAGCTTGGGGGGGACAGGCCAGACCTACGAGCAGTACTTC. Translating it yields CASSLGGTGQTYEQYF. The full variable domain, its missing parts supplied by reference TRBV5-1 and TRBJ2-7, is KAGVTQTPRYLIKTRGQQVTLSCSPISGHRSVSWYQQTPGQGLQFLFEYFSETQRNKGNFPGRFSGRQFSNSRSEMNVSTLELGDSALYLCASSLGGTGQTYEQYFGPGTRLTVT.

This sequence joins TRBV13 and TRBJ2-5, with a weak D call TRBD1 (5 bases). Per germline, CDR1 PRHDT and CDR2 FYEKMQ (reference sequence). The CDR3 has 14 residues. Trimming stripped 2 bases from V and 5 bases from J, with 12 bases between. This CDR3 reads CASSLKGSGETQYF. The CDR3, as DNA: TGTGCCAGCAGCTTAAAGGGCTCAGGGGAGACCCAGTACTTC. Together with reference TRBV13 and TRBJ2-5, the CDR3 gives the full variable domain: AAGVIQSPRHLIKEKRETATLKCYPIPRHDTVYWYQQGPGQDPQFLISFYEKMQSDKGSIPDRFSAQQFSDYHSELNMSSLELGDSALYFCASSLKGSGETQYFGPGTRLLVL.

The CDR3 sequence is CASSSYPWTENTEAFF. CDR3 sequence (DNA): TGCGCCAGCAGCTCCTACCCCTGGACAGAGAACACTGAAGCTTTCTTT. The chain is built from TRBV5-1 and TRBJ1-1, with D tentatively TRBD1 (6 bases). Trimming cost V 3 bases and J 1 base, with 16 bases left between them. The CDR3 loop spans 16 amino acids. CDR1 and CDR2 (germline): SGHRS, YFSETQ.

This chain joins TRBV7-2 and TRBJ1-6; D ambiguous. The CDR3 extends over 15 amino acids. Germline V lookup: CDR1 SGHTA, CDR2 FQGNSA. Deletions cut 1 base from V and 0 bases from J, with 4 bases between. The CDR3 DNA reads as TGTGCCAGCAGCTTAGGGAGCTCCTATAATTCACCCCTCCACTTT. The encoded protein is CASSLGSSYNSPLHF. Based on the CDR3 plus reference TRBV7-2 and TRBJ1-6, the full variable domain is GAGVSQSPSNKVTEKGKDVELRCDPISGHTALYWYRQSLGQGLEFLIYFQGNSAPDKSGLPSDRFSAERTGGSVSTLTIQRTQQEDSAVYLCASSLGSSYNSPLHFGNGTRLTVT.

The chain employs TRBV27 and TRBJ1-1; D possibly corresponds to TRBD1 (5 bases). Germline V lookup: CDR1 MNHEY, CDR2 SMNVEV (reference sequence). V dropped 2 bases and J dropped 8 bases, with 15 bases sitting between them. The CDR3 has 14 residues. As DNA, the CDR3 is TGTGCCAGCAGTTTAGATTACAACAGGAAAGAAGCTTTCTTT. Its protein is CASSLDYNRKEAFF.

This chain joins TRBV5-1 and TRBJ2-7, with D perhaps TRBD1 (6 bases). Germline values: CDR1 SGHRS, CDR2 YFSETQ. This CDR3 comprises 13 residues. Trimming left V 4 bases short and J 5 bases short, with 13 bases between. The CDR3 DNA follows: TGCGCCAGCAGCGGACGGACAGCTGACGAGCAGTACTTC. This encodes CASSGRTADEQYF.

This chain links TRBV3-1 (or the pseudogene TRBV3-2) with TRBJ1-6; 7 bases are a match to TRBD1. The germline V gene encodes CDR1 LGHDT and CDR2 YNNKEL (reference sequence). V dropped 0 bases and J dropped 6; count of bases not matched to a gene: 5. The CDR3 length is 16 residues. In nucleotides, the CDR3 is TGTGCCAGCAGCCAAGAACAGGGGACCCTTAATTCACCCCTCCACTTT. Translating gives CASSQEQGTLNSPLHF.

The chain recombines TRBV28 with TRBJ1-1; TRBD1 aligns across 9 bases. CDR3 length: 17 amino acids. Trimming cost V 4 bases and J 5 bases; bases outside gene matches: 14. The V gene's germline CDR1 is MDHEN and CDR2 SYDVKM. CDR3 in amino acids: CASSSPSTGTGRTEAFF. In DNA, the CDR3 is TGTGCCAGCAGTTCTCCATCGACCGGGACAGGGCGGACTGAAGCTTTCTTT.

This sequence joins TRBV19 and TRBJ2-7; possibly TRBD1 for D (7 bases). This CDR3 is 14 amino acids long. Between the trimmed V and J ends, which lost 4 bases and 6 bases, there was a span of 16 bases. The germline V gene has CDR1 LNHDA and CDR2 SQIVND (reference sequence). The CDR3, as DNA: TGTGCCAGTAGTAGGGCGGGGACAGCTGGCGAGCAGTACTTC. Residues: CASSRAGTAGEQYF.

The V call is TRBV3-1 (or the pseudogene TRBV3-2), the J call TRBJ2-1; 7 bases are a match to TRBD2. CDR3 length equals 13 residues. Trimming cost V 0 bases and J 12 bases; bases outside gene matches: 5. Looked up from germline, CDR1 is LGHDT and CDR2 is YNNKEL (reference sequence). For the CDR3, the DNA is TGTGCCAGCAGCCAAGATCTTCCGGGGGGGCAGTTCTTC. This translates into CASSQDLPGGQFF.

This chain connects TRBV7-2 to TRBJ2-5, with D possibly being TRBD1 (6 bases). Trimming removed 3 bases at V and 3 bases at J, with 11 bases between. The CDR3 runs to 14 residues. The V gene's germline CDR1 is SGHTA and CDR2 FQGNSA. The CDR3 DNA sequence: TGTGCCAGCAGCTTTTTTACAGGGAAAGAGACCCAGTACTTC. Translation gives CASSFFTGKETQYF.

The gene calls are TRBV19 and TRBJ2-7; 8 nucleotides align to TRBD1. The germline V gene encodes CDR1 LNHDA and CDR2 SQIVND (reference sequence). The V segment lost 1 base and the J segment 2 bases; nucleotides outside the gene matches: 7. This CDR3 has 16 residues. CDR3 amino acids: CASSIALGQVPYEQYF. The CDR3 coding sequence is TGTGCCAGTAGTATAGCTTTGGGACAGGTTCCCTACGAGCAGTACTTC.

J is TRBJ1-5 and V is TRBV15, with 9 bases fitting TRBD1. The CDR3 extends over 14 amino acids. Germline loops: CDR1 LNHNV, CDR2 YYDKDF (reference sequence). The ends lost 4 bases at V and 5 bases at J; junction bases unmatched: 3. The CDR3 nucleotides read TGTGCCACCAGCATCAACAGGGGGCATCAGCCCCAGCATTTT. Protein: CATSINRGHQPQHF.

This clone has just a few counts. The CDR3 is CASSSETGANYEQYF. As DNA, the CDR3 is TGTGCCAGCAGCTCCGAGACAGGGGCAAACTACGAGCAGTACTTC. The chain couples TRBV7-6 to TRBJ2-7, with 8 bases matching TRBD1. The CDR3 has 15 residues. Germline V gives CDR1 SGHVS, CDR2 FNYEAQ. J was trimmed by 3 bases and V by 4 bases; bases with no gene match: 8.

This sequence joins TRBV3-1 (or the pseudogene TRBV3-2) and TRBJ1-2; unclear D gene. This CDR3 is 13 amino acids long. V was pared by 0 bases and J by 7 bases, with 9 bases between. CDR1 and CDR2 (germline): LGHDT, YNNKEL (reference sequence). This CDR3 is CASSQEGVFGYTF. Written as DNA, the CDR3 is TGTGCCAGCAGCCAAGAGGGCGTCTTTGGCTACACCTTC.